The rows below give T cell receptor beta chains drawn from one sample of a study of T cell responses to AZD1222 COVID-19 vaccine. Data came from immunoSEQ multiplex PCR; TCRdb stores just in-frame clones and leaves some out. The repertoire holds about 120,000 clones, roughly 89% seen once, with roughly 5% in the top ten. The starting material was peripheral blood, obtained on day 0 of AZD1222 vaccination. These receptors were collected from an adult in good health. Both conserved end residues are part of each CDR3. Each record gives: clone size, J gene, D gene, CDR3 length, V gene, CDR3 DNA, CDR3 protein. D genes are given only for firm matches. Clone size is shown for a subset of rows, as once, few, many or a class of expanded clone.

>NA|TRBJ2-1|NA|13|TRBV6-5
TGTGCCAGCAGTTATAATGCCTGGAATGAGCAGTTCTTC
CASSYNAWNEQFF
>NA|TRBJ1-1|TRBD1|13|TRBV28
TGTGCCAGCAGGGGACAGATGAACACTGAAGCTTTCTTT
CASRGQMNTEAFF
>NA|TRBJ2-1|TRBD2|17|TRBV30
TGTGCCTGGAGTGTAACCCTAGCGGGAGGGCTTTACAATGAGCAGTTCTTC
CAWSVTLAGGLYNEQFF
>NA|TRBJ2-1|NA|12|TRBV2
TGTGCCAGCGGAGCCCTCTACAATGAGCAGTTCTTC
CASGALYNEQFF
>NA|TRBJ2-2|NA|12|TRBV11-2
TGTGCCAGCAGCTTAGTTGCCGGGGAGCTGTTTTTT
CASSLVAGELFF
>NA|TRBJ1-5|NA|14|TRBV6-5
TGTGCCAGCAGTTATGGGAGTTCAGGTCAGCCCCAGCATTTT
CASSYGSSGQPQHF
>NA|TRBJ2-1|NA|12|TRBV7-2
TGTGCCAGCAGCTTCTCGGTTAGGGAGCAGTTCTTC
CASSFSVREQFF
>once|TRBJ2-7|TRBD1|15|TRBV6-6
TGTGCCAGCAGTAACCACAGGGGGCCCTCCTACGAGCAGTACTTC
CASSNHRGPSYEQYF
>NA|TRBJ1-6|TRBD1|14|TRBV30
TGTGCCTGGAGTGGACAGGGTGATAATTCACCCCTCCACTTT
CAWSGQGDNSPLHF
>NA|TRBJ2-1|NA|16|TRBV4-1
TGCGCCAGCAGCCGAGACCCTGCGGTACGTATCAATGAGCAGTTCTTC
CASSRDPAVRINEQFF
>NA|TRBJ2-7|NA|14|TRBV18
TGTGCCAGCACTCTGAAGCAGGGCAGTTTTGAGCAGTACTTC
CASTLKQGSFEQYF
>NA|TRBJ1-4|NA|16|TRBV6-5
TGTGCCAGCAGTTGGACCCTAGGGGACGTAAATGAAAAACTGTTTTTT
CASSWTLGDVNEKLFF
>NA|TRBJ1-1|NA|15|TRBV30
TGTGCCTGGAGTCAGGCAGCTCCTACTAACACTGAAGCTTTCTTT
CAWSQAAPTNTEAFF
>NA|TRBJ1-2|NA|15|TRBV5-5
TGTGCCAGCAGCTTGGGGCACCCCGGGCTCTATGGCTACACCTTC
CASSLGHPGLYGYTF
>NA|TRBJ1-5|TRBD1|14|TRBV10-2
TGCGCCAGCAGTGACAGGGGGCGGAATCAGCCCCAGCATTTT
CASSDRGRNQPQHF
>few|TRBJ2-7|NA|14|TRBV9
TGTGCCAGCAGCGTAGGAACAAACACCTACGAGCAGTACTTC
CASSVGTNTYEQYF
>NA|TRBJ1-2|NA|14|TRBV5-6
TGTGCCAGCAGCCCCCCCTCAGCCTACTATGGCTACACCTTC
CASSPPSAYYGYTF
>NA|TRBJ2-7|NA|13|TRBV27
TGTGCCAGCAGTTTAATCTCGGGCTACGAGCAGTACTTC
CASSLISGYEQYF
>NA|TRBJ2-3|NA|14|TRBV5-1
TGCGCCAGCAGCAACCCTAGCGGCACAGATACGCAGTATTTT
CASSNPSGTDTQYF
>NA|TRBJ2-5|NA|16|TRBV5-5
TGTGCCAGCAGCTTGGTACCGGGAAGAGAGCAAGAGACCCAGTACTTC
CASSLVPGREQETQYF
>once|TRBJ2-3|NA|13|TRBV30
TGTGCCTGGAGTGTCTCGGGCACAGATACGCAGTATTTT
CAWSVSGTDTQYF
>NA|TRBJ2-6|NA|19|TRBV5-8
TGTGCCAGCAGCTTTACCCCAGGATCTATGGGCCCTGGGGCCAACGTCCTGACTTTC
CASSFTPGSMGPGANVLTF
>NA|TRBJ1-5|NA|16|TRBV28
TGTGCCAGCAGAAGCCTCGGGGGGGGGCAGGTCTCGCCCCAGCATTTT
CASRSLGGGQVSPQHF
>NA|TRBJ2-5|NA|16|TRBV4-1
TGCGCCAGCAGCCAAGGGACTCACGAGACGGGAGAGACCCAGTACTTC
CASSQGTHETGETQYF
>NA|TRBJ1-1|NA|15|TRBV4-1
TGCGCCAGCAGCCAAGAAACGGCAGCCAACACTGAAGCTTTCTTT
CASSQETAANTEAFF
>NA|TRBJ2-3|TRBD1|15|TRBV6-5
TGTGCCAGCAGTTACGGGGGACAGCCCATCGATACGCAGTATTTT
CASSYGGQPIDTQYF
>once|TRBJ1-1|NA|14|TRBV27
TGTGCCAGCAGTCCCATGACAGAGAACACTGAAGCTTTCTTT
CASSPMTENTEAFF
>NA|TRBJ2-2|TRBD2|14|TRBV7-9
TGTGCCAGCAGCCCCCCGGGGGGGACCGGGGAGCTGTTTTTT
CASSPPGGTGELFF
>NA|TRBJ1-1|TRBD1|14|TRBV11-2
TGTGCCAGCAGCTCCGGACAGGGCTGGACTGAAGCTTTCTTT
CASSSGQGWTEAFF
>NA|TRBJ1-1|NA|14|TRBV2
TGTGCCAGCAGTGCCAGGGAGGTTAGAAGTGAAGCTTTCTTT
CASSAREVRSEAFF
>NA|TRBJ2-7|TRBD1|17|TRBV5-6
TGTGCCAGCAGCTTGCGGACAGGGGGTATATCGCCCTACGAGCAGTACTTC
CASSLRTGGISPYEQYF